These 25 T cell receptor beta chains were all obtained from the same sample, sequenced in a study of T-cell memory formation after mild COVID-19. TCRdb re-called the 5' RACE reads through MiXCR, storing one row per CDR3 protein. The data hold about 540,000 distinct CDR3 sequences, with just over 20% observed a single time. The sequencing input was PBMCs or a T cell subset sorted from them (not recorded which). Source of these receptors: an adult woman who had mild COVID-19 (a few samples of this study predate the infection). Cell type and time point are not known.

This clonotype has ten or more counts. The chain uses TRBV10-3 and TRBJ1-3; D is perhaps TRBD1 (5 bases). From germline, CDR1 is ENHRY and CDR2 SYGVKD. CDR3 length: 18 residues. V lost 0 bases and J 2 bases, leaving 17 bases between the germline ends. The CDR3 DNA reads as TGTGCCATCAGTGAGTCGATAGGGACGCCGAGGACTGGAAACACCATATATTTT. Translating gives CAISESIGTPRTGNTIYF.

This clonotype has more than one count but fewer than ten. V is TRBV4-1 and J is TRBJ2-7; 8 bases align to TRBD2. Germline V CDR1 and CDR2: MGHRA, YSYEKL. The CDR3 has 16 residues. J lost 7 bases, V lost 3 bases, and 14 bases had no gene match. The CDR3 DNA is TGCGCCAGCAGCCAGAAACCGGGACTAGGCCTCCTGGAGCAGTACTTC. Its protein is CASSQKPGLGLLEQYF.

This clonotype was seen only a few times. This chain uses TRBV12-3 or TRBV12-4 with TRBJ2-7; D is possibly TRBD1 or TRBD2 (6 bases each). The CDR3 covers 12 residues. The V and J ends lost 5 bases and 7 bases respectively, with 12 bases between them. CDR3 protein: CASSLTGTEQYF. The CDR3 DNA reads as TGTGCCAGCAGTCTCACAGGGACTGAGCAGTACTTC.

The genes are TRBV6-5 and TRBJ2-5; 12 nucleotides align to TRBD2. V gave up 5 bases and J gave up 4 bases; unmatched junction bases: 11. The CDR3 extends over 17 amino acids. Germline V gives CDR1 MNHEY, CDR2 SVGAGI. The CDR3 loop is CASSPPLTSGRGETQYF. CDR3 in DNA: TGTGCCAGCAGTCCACCCTTGACTAGCGGGAGAGGAGAGACCCAGTACTTC.

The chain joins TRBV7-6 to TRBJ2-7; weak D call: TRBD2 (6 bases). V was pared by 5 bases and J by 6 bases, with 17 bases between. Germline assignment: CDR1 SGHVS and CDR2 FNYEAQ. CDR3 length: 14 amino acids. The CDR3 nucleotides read TGTGCCAGCAGCCCCGGAGGGACCCCGGGCGAGCAGTACTTC. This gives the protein CASSPGGTPGEQYF.

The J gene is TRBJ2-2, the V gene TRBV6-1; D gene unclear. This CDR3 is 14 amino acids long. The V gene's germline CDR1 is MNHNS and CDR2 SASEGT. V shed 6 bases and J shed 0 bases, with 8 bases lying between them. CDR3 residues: CASSSGSNTGELFF. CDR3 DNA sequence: TGTGCCAGCAGCTCCGGGTCGAACACCGGGGAGCTGTTTTTT.

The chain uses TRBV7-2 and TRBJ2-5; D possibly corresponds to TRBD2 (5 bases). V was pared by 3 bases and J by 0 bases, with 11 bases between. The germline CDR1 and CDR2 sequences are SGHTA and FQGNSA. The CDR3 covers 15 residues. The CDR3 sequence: CASSLSGWYQETQYF. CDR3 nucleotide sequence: TGTGCCAGCAGCTTGAGCGGCTGGTACCAAGAGACCCAGTACTTC.

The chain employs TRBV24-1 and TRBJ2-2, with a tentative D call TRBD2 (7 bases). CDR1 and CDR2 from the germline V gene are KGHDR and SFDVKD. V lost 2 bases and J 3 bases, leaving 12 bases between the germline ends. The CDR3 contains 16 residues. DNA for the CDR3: TGTGCCACCAGTGATTGGGGGGGGCGCGACACCGGGGAGCTGTTTTTT. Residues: CATSDWGGRDTGELFF.

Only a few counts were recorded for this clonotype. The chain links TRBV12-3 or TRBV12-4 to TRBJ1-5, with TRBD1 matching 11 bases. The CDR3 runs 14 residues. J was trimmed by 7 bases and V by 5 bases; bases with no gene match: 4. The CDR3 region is CASSPDRGRQPQHF. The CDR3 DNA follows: TGTGCCAGCAGTCCGGACAGGGGGCGGCAGCCCCAGCATTTT.

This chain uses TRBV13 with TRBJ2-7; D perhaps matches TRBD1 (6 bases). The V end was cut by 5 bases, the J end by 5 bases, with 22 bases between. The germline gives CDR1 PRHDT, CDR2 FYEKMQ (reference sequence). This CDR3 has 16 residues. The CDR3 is CASSSYQGQNRDEQYF. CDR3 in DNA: TGTGCCAGCAGCAGCTACCAGGGGCAAAATAGGGACGAGCAGTACTTC.

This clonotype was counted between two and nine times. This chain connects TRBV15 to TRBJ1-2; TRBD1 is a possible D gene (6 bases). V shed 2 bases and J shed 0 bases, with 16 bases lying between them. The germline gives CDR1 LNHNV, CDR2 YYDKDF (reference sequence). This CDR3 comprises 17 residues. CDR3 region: CATSRRGGAETNYGYTF. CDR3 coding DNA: TGTGCCACCAGCAGACGGGGGGGCGCAGAGACTAACTATGGCTACACCTTC.

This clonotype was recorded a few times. In nucleotides, the CDR3 is TGTGCCAGCAGTTTTCCCTACCAACAGGGGTTTGATGGCTACACCTTC. Translated, it gives CASSFPYQQGFDGYTF. The chain combines TRBV12-3 or TRBV12-4 with TRBJ1-2; the match to TRBD1 covers 7 bases. The CDR3 totals 16 residues. V was pared by 3 bases and J by 6 bases, with 13 bases of the junction left unmatched.

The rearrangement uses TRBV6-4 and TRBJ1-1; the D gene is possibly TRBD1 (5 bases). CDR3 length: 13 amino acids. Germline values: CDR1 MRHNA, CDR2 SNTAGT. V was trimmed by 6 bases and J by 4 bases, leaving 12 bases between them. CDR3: CASSVGEGTEAFF. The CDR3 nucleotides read TGTGCCAGCAGCGTAGGGGAGGGCACTGAAGCTTTCTTT.

As DNA, the CDR3 is TGTGCCACCAGTGATTTCGGAGGGGGGACCACAGATACGCAGTATTTT. Translation gives CATSDFGGGTTDTQYF. The rearrangement joins TRBV24-1 to TRBJ2-3, with D perhaps assigned TRBD1 or TRBD2 (6 bases each). The CDR3 contains 16 residues. V was cut by 1 base and J by 2 bases, with 12 bases left in between. Per the germline V gene, CDR1 is KGHDR and CDR2 is SFDVKD.

In nucleotides, the CDR3 is TGTGCCTGGAGTGTATTGAGGAACACCGGGGAGCTGTTTTTT. It encodes CAWSVLRNTGELFF. V gene TRBV30 combines with J gene TRBJ2-2, with no clear D. This CDR3 comprises 14 residues. Germline V gene lookup returns CDR1 GTSNPN and CDR2 SVGIG (reference sequence). V gave up 0 bases and J gave up 1 base, with 6 bases separating them.

CDR3 protein: CASSPYRDSGNTIYF. The CDR3 region has the DNA TGTGCCAGCAGTCCCTACCGGGACAGCGGAAACACCATATATTTT. The rearrangement uses TRBV12-3 or TRBV12-4 and TRBJ1-3; 7 bases fit TRBD1. The CDR3 length is 15 residues. The ends lost 5 bases at V and 4 bases at J; junction bases unmatched: 8.

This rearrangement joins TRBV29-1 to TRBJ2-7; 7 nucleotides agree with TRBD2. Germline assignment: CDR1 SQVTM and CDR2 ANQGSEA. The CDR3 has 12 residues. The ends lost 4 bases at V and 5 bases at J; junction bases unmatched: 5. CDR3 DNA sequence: TGCAGCGTTGGGGCGGGAGTGGACGAGCAGTACTTC. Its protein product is CSVGAGVDEQYF.

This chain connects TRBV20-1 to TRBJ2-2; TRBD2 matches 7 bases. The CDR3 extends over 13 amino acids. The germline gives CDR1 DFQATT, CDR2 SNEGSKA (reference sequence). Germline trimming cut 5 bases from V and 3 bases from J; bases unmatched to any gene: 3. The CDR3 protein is CSAAREDTGELFF. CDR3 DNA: TGCAGTGCTGCCCGGGAGGACACCGGGGAGCTGTTTTTT.

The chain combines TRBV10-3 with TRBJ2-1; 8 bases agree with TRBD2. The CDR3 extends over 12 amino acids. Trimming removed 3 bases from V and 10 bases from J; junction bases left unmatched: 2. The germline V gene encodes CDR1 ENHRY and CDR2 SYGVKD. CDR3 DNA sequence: TGTGCCATCAGTGATGAGCGGGGGGAGCAGTTCTTC. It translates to CAISDERGEQFF.

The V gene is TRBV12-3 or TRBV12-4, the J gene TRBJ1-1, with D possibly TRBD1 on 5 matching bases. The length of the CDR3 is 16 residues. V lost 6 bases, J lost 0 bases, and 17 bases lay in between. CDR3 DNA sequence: TGTGCCAGCAGCCCCACAAACAGGATTATGAACACTGAAGCTTTCTTT. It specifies CASSPTNRIMNTEAFF.

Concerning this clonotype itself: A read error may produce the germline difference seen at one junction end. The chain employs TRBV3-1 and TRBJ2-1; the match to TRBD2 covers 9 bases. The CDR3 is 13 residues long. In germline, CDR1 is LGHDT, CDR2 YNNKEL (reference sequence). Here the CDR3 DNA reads TGTGCCAGCAGCCAAGGTCCGGCTAGCGGGAAGATCTTC. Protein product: CASSQGPASGKIF.

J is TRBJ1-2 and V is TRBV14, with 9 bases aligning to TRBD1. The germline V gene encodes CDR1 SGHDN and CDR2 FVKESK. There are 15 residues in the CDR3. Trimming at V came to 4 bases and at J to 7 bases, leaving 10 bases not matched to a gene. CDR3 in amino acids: CASSPRTGDSGGYTF. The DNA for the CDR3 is TGTGCCAGCAGCCCCCGGACAGGGGATTCGGGTGGCTACACCTTC.

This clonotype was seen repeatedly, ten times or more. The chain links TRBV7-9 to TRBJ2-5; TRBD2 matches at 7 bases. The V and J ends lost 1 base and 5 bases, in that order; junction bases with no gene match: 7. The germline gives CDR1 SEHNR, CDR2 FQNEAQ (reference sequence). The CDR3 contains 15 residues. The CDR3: CASSLGSGGSETQYF. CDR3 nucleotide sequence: TGTGCCAGCAGCTTAGGGTCGGGAGGATCGGAGACCCAGTACTTC.

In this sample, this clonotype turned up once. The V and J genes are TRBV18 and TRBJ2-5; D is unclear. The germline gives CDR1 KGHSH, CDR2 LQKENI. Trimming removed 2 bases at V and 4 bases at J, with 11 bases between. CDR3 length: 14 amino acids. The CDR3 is CASSPVLSGETQYF. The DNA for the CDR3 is TGTGCCAGCTCACCAGTGCTTTCAGGAGAGACCCAGTACTTC.

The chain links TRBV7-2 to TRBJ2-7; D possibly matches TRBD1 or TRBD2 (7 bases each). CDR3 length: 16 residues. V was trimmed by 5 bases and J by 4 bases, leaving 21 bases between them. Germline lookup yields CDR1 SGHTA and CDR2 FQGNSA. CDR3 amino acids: CASSQPRGGLGYEQYF. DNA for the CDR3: TGTGCCAGCAGCCAACCCAGGGGGGGGCTGGGATACGAGCAGTACTTC.